This TCR beta chain originates from a study of STAT3 mutations in large granular lymphocyte leukemia. On this clone: The antigen is not known.

Data came from immunoSEQ multiplex PCR; TCRdb stores just in-frame clones and leaves some out. The sample has 7,800 or so clones, 91% seen once. Study findings and constraints: Clonal expansion was inferred from other time points because no sample existed at each clone's first appearance. Every T-LGLL patient had at least one immunodominant TCRbeta clonotype.

The V end lost 4 bases, the J end lost 9 bases, and 22 bases lay between the germline ends. Germline CDR1 SQVTM, CDR2 ANQGSEA. There are 14 residues in the CDR3. The sample comprised peripheral blood mononuclear cells. The sequence was obtained from a middle-aged man with T-cell large granular lymphocyte leukemia. Some clones in this sample may be carry-over from other donors' samples. V gene TRBV29-1 combines with J gene TRBJ2-7, with D possibly TRBD1 on 6 matching bases. In DNA, the CDR3 is TGCAGCGTTGTTTGGGACATAACCACCCCGCGGCAGTACTTC. This gives the protein CSVVWDITTPRQYF.